This T cell receptor beta chain appears in the sequencing data of a study of shared clonotypes between healthy human individuals. General study findings and limits: Generally, naive subsets came out with larger estimated richness than memory subsets.

Naive CD8 cells lacked CD45RO and underwent positive selection for CCR7, leaving out terminally differentiated effector memory CD45RA+ cells. Germline CDR1 MNHEY, CDR2 SVGAGI. The CDR3 sequence is 15 residues long. After removal of 2 bases from V and 7 bases from J, the junction contained 10 bases not matched to a gene. Note on this clone: Its antigen is still unknown.

The study ran the assay at deep level. TCRdb's table, derived via immunoSEQ multiplex PCR, lists solely in-frame clones and lacks some. The table has roughly 2 million clones, 85% to 95% seen once. The sequence was obtained from a young man in good health. V is TRBV6-5 and J is TRBJ1-2, with 7 bases matching TRBD1. What was sequenced was naive CD8+ T cells sorted from blood. CDR3 sequence: CASSYTEGQRGGYTF. The DNA for the CDR3 is TGTGCCAGCAGTTACACGGAGGGACAGCGGGGTGGCTACACCTTC.